Each of the 30 T cell receptor beta chains below was sequenced from the same sample in a study of T cell repertoires in cytomegalovirus infection. Their antigen targets remain unknown. One entry per CDR3 protein results from TCRdb running MiXCR on the reads. The data hold about 900,000 distinct CDR3 sequences, with 25% to 40% observed a single time. Material: cultured CD8+ T cells from PBMCs, obtained from culture after CMV antigen stimulation. The receptors originated from a human donor in good health (CMV status not recorded). Some clones in this sample may be carry-over from other donors' samples.

This clonotype was seen just once. The genes are TRBV29-1 and TRBJ2-7; D may be TRBD1 (5 bases). The germline V gene encodes CDR1 SQVTM and CDR2 ANQGSEA. V was trimmed by 6 bases and J by 2 bases, leaving 14 bases between them. The CDR3 sequence is 13 residues long. CDR3 nucleotides: TGCAGCGTCGACAAGGGGTCAACCTACGAGCAGTACTTC. It is translated as CSVDKGSTYEQYF.

The table lists this clonotype with many counts. The rearrangement links TRBV6-1 to TRBJ2-2, with D possibly TRBD1 on 6 matching bases. Per germline, CDR1 MNHNS and CDR2 SASEGT. Trimming took off 6 bases at V and 1 base at J, with 18 bases between the two ends. The CDR3 runs to 17 residues. The CDR3 DNA follows: TGTGCCAGCAGGGTTCTTAGGGGGACACAGAACACCGGGGAGCTGTTTTTT. This codes for CASRVLRGTQNTGELFF.

The V and J genes are TRBV6-5 and TRBJ1-4, with no clear D. Trimming shortened V by 0 bases and J by 3 bases, and 17 bases separated the two germline ends. CDR1 and CDR2 from the germline V gene are MNHEY and SVGAGI. The CDR3 sequence is 18 residues long. CDR3 region: CASSYSFNPTVANEKLFF. The DNA for the CDR3 is TGTGCCAGCAGTTACTCGTTTAACCCTACGGTGGCTAATGAAAAACTGTTTTTT.

The CDR3: CASSAGTGNTGELFF. In DNA form, the CDR3 reads TGTGCCAGCAGCGCAGGAACAGGGAACACCGGGGAGCTGTTTTTT. The chain links TRBV9 to TRBJ2-2; D possibly corresponds to TRBD1 (5 bases). Germline CDR1 SGDLS, CDR2 YYNGEE. The ends were cut back, 3 bases at V and 1 base at J, with 10 bases in the middle. The length of the CDR3 is 15 residues.

The chain's CDR3 is CASSDPGTPRGPQETQYF. The CDR3 DNA sequence: TGTGCCAGCAGCGATCCCGGGACCCCGAGGGGGCCCCAAGAGACCCAGTACTTC. The V call is TRBV9, the J call TRBJ2-5; 7 bases map to TRBD1. V trimming: 3 bases; J trimming: 1 base; junction bases outside the gene matches: 15. CDR3 length equals 18 residues. Germline V CDR1 and CDR2: SGDLS, YYNGEE.

V gene TRBV11-3 combines with J gene TRBJ2-5, with 7 nucleotides matching TRBD1. The CDR3 has 15 residues. With 6 bases clipped from V and 1 base from J, the junction kept 8 bases outside the gene matches. Germline V gene lookup returns CDR1 SGHNT and CDR2 YENEEA. The CDR3 protein is CASSFSGTAQETQYF. In DNA form, the CDR3 reads TGTGCCAGCAGTTTTTCCGGGACAGCCCAAGAGACCCAGTACTTC.

This clonotype was detected only a few times. The genes are TRBV27 and TRBJ1-5; 8 bases align to TRBD1. The V gene's germline CDR1 is MNHEY and CDR2 SMNVEV (reference sequence). V shed 5 bases and J 5 bases; nucleotides not matched to a gene: 5. This CDR3 has 14 residues. The CDR3 DNA reads as TGTGCCAGCAGTCTGACAGGGGTGGATCAGCCCCAGCATTTT. It is translated as CASSLTGVDQPQHF.

This clonotype appeared many times. This chain uses TRBV7-2 with TRBJ2-1, with 9 bases identical to TRBD2. The germline gives CDR1 SGHTA, CDR2 FQGNSA. Trimming at V came to 4 bases and at J to 2 bases, leaving 3 bases not matched to a gene. The CDR3 loop spans 15 amino acids. The CDR3 sequence: CASSSAGGTYNEQFF. The CDR3 DNA reads TGTGCCAGCAGCTCGGCGGGGGGGACCTACAATGAGCAGTTCTTC.

This clonotype appeared a few times. This sequence joins TRBV4-2 and TRBJ1-1; D unresolved. Germline V lookup: CDR1 LGHNA, CDR2 YNFKEQ. Trimming took 1 base from V and 8 from J, leaving 8 bases between them. The CDR3 has 12 amino acids. The CDR3, as DNA: TGTGCCAGCAGCCAAGGGATCCGCGAAGCTTTCTTT. It specifies CASSQGIREAFF.

The chain is built from TRBV29-1 and TRBJ2-2, with 8 bases lining up with TRBD1. This CDR3 is built from 14 residues. CDR1 and CDR2 (germline): SQVTM, ANQGSEA. Trimming removed 3 bases from V and 6 bases from J; junction bases left unmatched: 6. CDR3 sequence (DNA): TGCAGCGTTGATGACAGGGGAATCCCCGGGGAGCTGTTTTTT. It codes for CSVDDRGIPGELFF.

This chain links TRBV14 with TRBJ1-6, with D perhaps matching TRBD1 (6 bases). The CDR3 covers 16 residues. The V gene lost 0 bases and the J gene lost 4 bases, with 10 bases spanning the gap. In germline, CDR1 is SGHDN, CDR2 FVKESK. CDR3 nucleotide sequence: TGTGCCAGCAGCCAAGACCCGACAGGTTATAATTCACCCCTCCACTTT. Protein product: CASSQDPTGYNSPLHF.

At least ten counts were recorded for this clonotype. CDR3 nucleotide sequence: TGTGCCAGCAGCCCGAGGGGCAGGGTGGGAACTGAAGCTTTCTTT. This gives the protein CASSPRGRVGTEAFF. This chain links TRBV7-2 with TRBJ1-1; TRBD1 is a possible D gene (5 bases). The CDR3 length is 15 residues. Germline CDR1 is SGHTA and CDR2 is FQGNSA. V was cut by 5 bases and J by 5 bases, with 18 bases left in between.

This clonotype was found many times. This CDR3 is CASSPEGGSSYEQYF. The CDR3 nucleotides are TGTGCCAGCAGCCCCGAGGGAGGGTCCTCCTACGAGCAGTACTTC. The chain employs TRBV3-1 and TRBJ2-7, with 7 bases lining up with TRBD2. The CDR3 spans 15 residues. Trimming cost V 4 bases and J 0 bases; bases outside gene matches: 6. Germline-derived CDR1 and CDR2 are LGHDT and YNNKEL (reference sequence).

The V and J genes are TRBV20-1 and TRBJ1-2, with D perhaps matching TRBD1 (5 bases). Looked up from germline, CDR1 is DFQATT and CDR2 is SNEGSKA (reference sequence). The CDR3 is 16 residues long. V gave up 0 bases and J gave up 7 bases, with 21 bases separating them. The CDR3 DNA reads TGCAGTGCTAGAGAGATGTTCCAGGGCAGGAGGGGTGGCTACACCTTC. Its translation: CSAREMFQGRRGGYTF.

In its sample, this clonotype was seen a few times. This chain connects TRBV7-6 to TRBJ2-7; no reliable D call. V was cut by 0 bases and J by 7 bases, with 16 bases left in between. The CDR3 length is 15 residues. Germline V gene lookup returns CDR1 SGHVS and CDR2 FNYEAQ. CDR3: CASSLAVVVDSEQYF. The CDR3 DNA follows: TGTGCCAGCAGCTTAGCAGTTGTAGTCGATAGTGAGCAGTACTTC.

The chain uses TRBV14 and TRBJ1-1; 12 bases align to TRBD1. CDR1 is SGHDN, CDR2 FVKESK, per germline. The V and J ends lost 1 base and 6 bases, in that order; junction bases with no gene match: 6. The CDR3 loop spans 16 amino acids. The chain's CDR3 is CASSQVGTGGWSEAFF. In DNA, the CDR3 is TGTGCCAGCAGCCAAGTCGGGACAGGGGGCTGGTCTGAAGCTTTCTTT.

This clonotype came up a few times. The junction departs from germline at one end; a sequencing error may be responsible. The chain combines TRBV7-7 with TRBJ2-1; maybe TRBD1 (6 bases). Germline CDR1 SSHAT, CDR2 FNYEAQ (reference sequence). The CDR3 spans 15 residues. CDR3 bases: TGTGCTAGCAGCGAGGACAGTTCTGACTACAATGAGCAGTTCTTC. Residues: CASSEDSSDYNEQFF. Full variable domain (remainder filled in from reference TRBV7-7 and TRBJ2-1): GAGVSQSPRYKVTKRGQDVTLRCDPISSHATLYWYQQALGQGPEFLTYFNYEAQPDKSGLPSDRFSAERPEGSISTLTIQRTEQRDSAMYRCASSEDSSDYNEQFFGPGTRLTVL.

This clonotype was detected a few times. The genes are TRBV5-1 and TRBJ2-3; 11 nucleotides align to TRBD2. Germline CDR1 is SGHRS and CDR2 is YFSETQ. V lost 3 bases, J lost 1 base, and 7 bases stayed unmatched. This CDR3 contains 17 residues. This chain's CDR3 is CASSWDTSGGRTDTQYF. The CDR3 DNA sequence: TGCGCCAGCAGCTGGGATACTAGCGGGGGACGCACAGATACGCAGTATTTT.

This clonotype showed up just a few times. The gene calls are TRBV7-9 and TRBJ1-5, with 8 bases matching TRBD1. The length of the CDR3 is 14 residues. V was pared by 1 base and J by 5 bases, with 1 base of the junction left unmatched. CDR1 and CDR2 (germline): SEHNR, FQNEAQ (reference sequence). The CDR3 nucleotides are TGTGCCAGCAGCTTAGACAGGGGGGATCAGCCCCAGCATTTT. Encoded protein: CASSLDRGDQPQHF.

The V call is TRBV4-1, the J call TRBJ2-6, with a weak D call TRBD2 (5 bases). CDR3 length: 17 residues. V lost 4 bases, J lost 0 bases, and 13 bases lay in between. The germline V gene encodes CDR1 MGHRA and CDR2 YSYEKL. This CDR3 is CASSPRGQNSGANVLTF. The CDR3 bases are TGCGCCAGCAGCCCCCGCGGGCAGAACTCTGGGGCCAACGTCCTGACTTTC.

This clonotype has more than one count but fewer than ten. The chain has TRBV24-1 and TRBJ2-2; D gene unclear. Between the trimmed V and J ends, which lost 2 bases and 0 bases, there was a span of 6 bases. CDR3 length equals 15 residues. Germline V gives CDR1 KGHDR, CDR2 SFDVKD. In DNA, the CDR3 is TGTGCCACCAGTGATTGGAGTGCGAACACCGGGGAGCTGTTTTTT. Translation gives CATSDWSANTGELFF.

The chain carries TRBV7-9 and TRBJ1-2; a possible D gene is TRBD1 (5 bases). Germline V gene lookup returns CDR1 SEHNR and CDR2 FQNEAQ (reference sequence). This CDR3 spans 15 amino acids. Trimming stripped 3 bases from V and 2 bases from J, with 13 bases between. CDR3 DNA: TGTGCCAGCAGCTTTTCCGGGACCCTAAACTATGGCTACACCTTC. Translated: CASSFSGTLNYGYTF.

This clonotype was detected ten times or more. V gene TRBV7-2 combines with J gene TRBJ2-1; TRBD2 is a possible D gene (6 bases). The CDR3 totals 15 residues. From germline, CDR1 is SGHTA and CDR2 FQGNSA. The V end was cut by 1 base, the J end by 10 bases, with 17 bases between. In nucleotides, the CDR3 is TGTGCCAGCAGCTTAGGAAGGGATGGAGGGCTGGAGCAGTTCTTC. This encodes CASSLGRDGGLEQFF.

CDR3 region: CASSIPGTLKRGYTF. CDR3 DNA: TGTGCCAGTAGTATTCCAGGGACGTTAAAGCGCGGCTACACCTTC. V and J are TRBV19 and TRBJ1-2, with a possible D match to TRBD1 (5 bases). From germline, CDR1 is LNHDA and CDR2 SQIVND (reference sequence). This CDR3 has 15 residues. V dropped 3 bases and J dropped 8 bases, with 19 bases sitting between them.

This clonotype has ten or more counts. The chain is built from TRBV6-2 or TRBV6-3 and TRBJ2-3, with D perhaps matching TRBD1 (5 bases). The germline CDR1 and CDR2 sequences are MNHEY and SVGEGT. The CDR3 totals 14 residues. V lost 2 bases and J lost 4, with 10 bases in between. The CDR3 region has the DNA TGTGCCAGCAGTTACCTCAGGGTATCAGATACGCAGTATTTT. Amino acid sequence: CASSYLRVSDTQYF.

The chain joins TRBV29-1 to TRBJ1-2; the D gene is possibly TRBD1 (5 bases). Trimming cost V 1 base and J 4 bases, with 16 bases left between them. The CDR3 consists of 15 residues. Germline CDR1 and CDR2: SQVTM and ANQGSEA. The CDR3 sequence: CSVEGDSGGFYGYTF. The CDR3 DNA follows: TGCAGCGTTGAAGGAGACAGTGGTGGCTTCTATGGCTACACCTTC.

This clonotype was observed at least ten times. The chain joins TRBV7-8 to TRBJ2-1; the match to TRBD1 covers 7 bases. The length of the CDR3 is 12 residues. Per the germline V gene, CDR1 is SGHVS and CDR2 is FQNEAQ. The ends lost 3 bases at V and 10 bases at J; junction bases unmatched: 3. CDR3 nucleotide sequence: TGTGCCAGCAGCTTCGACAGGGAGGAGCAGTTCTTC. It encodes CASSFDREEQFF. Drawing the rest from reference TRBV7-8 and TRBJ2-1, the complete variable domain is GAGVSQSPRYKVAKRGQDVALRCDPISGHVSLFWYQQALGQGPEFLTYFQNEAQLDKSGLPSDRFFAERPEGSVSTLKIQRTQQEDSAVYLCASSFDREEQFFGPGTRLTVL.

This clonotype was observed many times. CDR3 DNA sequence: TGTGCCAGCAGCACCTCCGGGACAGGGACGGATGGCTACACCTTC. The encoded protein is CASSTSGTGTDGYTF. J is TRBJ1-2 and V is TRBV7-9, with 9 positions matching TRBD1. The CDR3 runs 15 residues. The V and J ends lost 5 bases and 6 bases, in that order; junction bases with no gene match: 10. Per the germline V gene, CDR1 is SEHNR and CDR2 is FQNEAQ (reference sequence).

This clonotype was found once. The chain carries TRBV12-3 or TRBV12-4 and TRBJ2-2; TRBD2 aligns across 9 bases. There are 17 residues in the CDR3. The J segment lost 7 bases and the V segment lost 5 bases, leaving 14 bases of the junction unmatched. For the CDR3, the DNA is TGTGCCAGCAGTCCTAGCGGGGAGTCGATATACATCGGGGAGCTGTTTTTT. Translated, it gives CASSPSGESIYIGELFF.

The chain combines TRBV28 with TRBJ1-3, with D unresolved. Germline V gene lookup returns CDR1 MDHEN and CDR2 SYDVKM. The CDR3 extends over 14 amino acids. Trimming left V 5 bases short and J 5 bases short, with 13 bases between. CDR3 protein: CASSPPGIRNTIYF. The DNA of the CDR3 is TGTGCCAGCAGTCCACCGGGGATCCGAAACACCATATATTTT. Variable domain in full (rest from reference TRBV28 and TRBJ1-3): DVKVTQSSRYLVKRTGEKVFLECVQDMDHENMFWYRQDPGLGLRLIYFSYDVKMKEKGDIPEGYSVSREKKERFSLILESASTNQTSMYLCASSPPGIRNTIYFGEGSWLTVV.